This T cell receptor (beta chain) is drawn from a study of T cell responses to AZD1222 COVID-19 vaccine. The data were produced by immunoSEQ multiplex PCR, yet TCRdb's version contains in-frame clones alone and is incomplete. The table lists some 120,000 clones, roughly 88% of them singletons. About this clone itself: Its antigen is not identified. At one end, the junction sequence differs from germline, possibly due to a read error.

General observations from the study: Donors, mostly white British, included more females; clonal diversity was possibly underestimated.

CDR3 length equals 14 residues. CDR1 and CDR2 (germline): MDHEN, SYDVKM. This specimen was peripheral blood, taken on day 0 of AZD1222 vaccination. This receptor was taken from an adult in good health. The J gene is TRBJ1-6, the V gene TRBV28; TRBD1 matches 10 bases. CDR3 region: CASSPGQGDSPLHF. The CDR3 DNA is TGTGCCAGCAGCCCCGGACAGGGGGATTCCCCCCTCCACTTT.